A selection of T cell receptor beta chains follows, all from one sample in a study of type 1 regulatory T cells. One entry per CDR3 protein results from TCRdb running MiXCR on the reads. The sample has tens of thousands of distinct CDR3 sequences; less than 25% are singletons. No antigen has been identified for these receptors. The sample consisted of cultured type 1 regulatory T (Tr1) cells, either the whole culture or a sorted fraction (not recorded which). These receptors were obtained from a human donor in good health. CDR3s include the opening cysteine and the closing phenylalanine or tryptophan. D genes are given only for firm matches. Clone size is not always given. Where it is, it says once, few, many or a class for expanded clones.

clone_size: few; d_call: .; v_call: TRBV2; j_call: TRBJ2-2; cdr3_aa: CASSGVRSNTGELFF; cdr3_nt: TGTGCCAGCAGTGGAGTACGCTCGAACACCGGGGAGCTGTTTTTT
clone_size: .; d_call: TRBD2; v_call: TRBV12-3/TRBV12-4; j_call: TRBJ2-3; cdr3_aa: CASSLGGREMLRDTQYF; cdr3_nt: TGTGCCAGCAGTTTAGGGGGGAGGGAAATGTTGAGAGATACGCAGTATTTT
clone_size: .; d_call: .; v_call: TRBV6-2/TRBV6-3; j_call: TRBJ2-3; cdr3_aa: CASKTGGDTQYF; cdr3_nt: TGTGCCAGCAAGACAGGAGGGGATACGCAGTATTTT
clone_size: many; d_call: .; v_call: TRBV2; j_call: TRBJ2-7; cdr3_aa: CASRLGPYEQYF; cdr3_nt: TGTGCCAGCAGACTGGGGCCCTACGAGCAGTACTTC
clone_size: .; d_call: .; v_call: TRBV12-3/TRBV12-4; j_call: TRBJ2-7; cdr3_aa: CASSPRDPVYEQYF; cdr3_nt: TGTGCCAGCAGTCCGCGGGACCCGGTGTACGAGCAGTACTTC
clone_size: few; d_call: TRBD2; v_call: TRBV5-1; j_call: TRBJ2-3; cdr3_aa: CASKGLAGADTQYF; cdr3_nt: TGCGCCAGCAAAGGACTAGCGGGAGCAGATACGCAGTATTTT
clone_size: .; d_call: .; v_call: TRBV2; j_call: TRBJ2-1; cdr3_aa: CASNPGRNSYNEQFF; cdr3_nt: TGTGCCAGCAATCCGGGACGAAACTCCTACAATGAGCAGTTCTTC
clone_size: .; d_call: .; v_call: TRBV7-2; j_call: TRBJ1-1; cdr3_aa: CASSSTVAEAFF; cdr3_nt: TGTGCCAGCAGCTCTACAGTGGCTGAAGCTTTCTTT
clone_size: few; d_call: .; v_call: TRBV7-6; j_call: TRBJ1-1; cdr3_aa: CASSPSWLSSAFF; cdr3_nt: TGTGCCAGCAGCCCATCGTGGCTGTCTTCGGCTTTCTTT
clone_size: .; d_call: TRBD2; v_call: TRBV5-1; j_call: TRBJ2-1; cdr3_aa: CASGANSGSNEQFF; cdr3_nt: TGCGCCAGCGGGGCAAATAGCGGGAGTAATGAGCAGTTCTTC
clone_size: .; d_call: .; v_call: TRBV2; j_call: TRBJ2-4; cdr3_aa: CASSFRGAKNIQYF; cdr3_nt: TGTGCCAGCAGCTTCAGAGGCGCCAAAAACATTCAGTACTTC
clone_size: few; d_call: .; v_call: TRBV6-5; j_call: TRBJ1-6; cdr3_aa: CASSYGAPRGIGFRLHF; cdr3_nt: TGTGCCAGCAGTTACGGGGCCCCGAGGGGCATCGGGTTCCGACTCCACTTT
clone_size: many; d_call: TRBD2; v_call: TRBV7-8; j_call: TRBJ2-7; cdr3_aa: CASSLVGGRAYEQYF; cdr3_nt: TGTGCCAGCAGCTTAGTTGGCGGGAGGGCCTACGAGCAGTACTTC
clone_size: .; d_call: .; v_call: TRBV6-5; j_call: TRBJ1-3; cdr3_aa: CASRSPGSRNTIYF; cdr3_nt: TGTGCCAGCAGGTCCCCAGGGTCCAGAAACACCATATATTTT
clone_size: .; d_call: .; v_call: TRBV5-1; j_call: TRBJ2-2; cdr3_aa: CAGSLLAGEFTGELFF; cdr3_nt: TGCGCCGGCAGCTTGCTCGCAGGGGAATTCACCGGGGAGCTGTTTTTT